The entry below gives a single T cell receptor (beta chain) sequence along with its context. Germline CDR1 reads MNHGY; CDR2 reads SAAAGT. Trimming pared 7 bases from V and 4 bases from J, leaving 10 bases between. The CDR3 length is 12 residues. This sample is part of a study of blood T cell repertoires in COVID-19. Generated by immunoSEQ multiplex PCR, the TCRdb table keeps only in-frame clones and is missing some. There are 400,000 to 450,000 clones in the sample; around 87% occur only once, and 1.1% lies in the top ten. The TCR sequence derives from a man younger than 40 who had recovered from COVID-19. The V and J genes are TRBV6-8 and TRBJ2-5; D not certain. The sequenced sample was PBMCs or T cells enriched from blood (not recorded which). Here the CDR3 reads CASISTGETQYF. Written as DNA, the CDR3 is TGTGCCAGCATCTCGACGGGAGAGACCCAGTACTTC.